These T cell receptor beta chains were read from a single sample in a study of cytomegalovirus exposure and HLA in healthy donors. Assay: immunoSEQ multiplex PCR; the TCRdb copy retains only in-frame clones and omits some. The repertoire holds about 120,000 clones, about three quarters seen once, with approximately 8.2% in the top ten. Material for sequencing was PBMCs. The receptors come from a woman aged 40 to 50 in good health and CMV-seropositive. CDR3s include the opening cysteine and the closing phenylalanine or tryptophan. The D gene is left open where the match is weak. Not every row has a clone size; where given, it reads once, few, many or a size class.

.,TRBJ1-1,TRBV5-1,.,CASSLGQGRGTEAFF,TGCGCCAGCAGCTTAGGGCAGGGAAGGGGCACTGAAGCTTTCTTT
.,TRBJ2-2,TRBV5-8,once,CASSLDSGELFF,TGTGCCAGCAGCTTAGACTCCGGGGAGCTGTTTTTT
.,TRBJ1-2,TRBV5-4,.,CASSLREANYGYTF,TGTGCCAGCAGCTTGCGGGAAGCTAACTATGGCTACACCTTC
TRBD1,TRBJ2-5,TRBV7-8,.,CASSPQGAAETQYF,TGTGCCAGCAGCCCACAGGGGGCGGCAGAGACCCAGTACTTC
.,TRBJ1-1,TRBV6-5,few,CASSYSFDAGVKAFF,TGTGCCAGCAGTTACTCTTTTGACGCAGGGGTTAAAGCTTTCTTT
.,TRBJ1-1,TRBV29-1,.,CSVYSLPEAFF,TGCAGCGTTTACAGCCTGCCTGAAGCTTTCTTT
.,TRBJ1-1,TRBV7-2,.,CASSLNRQNTEAFF,TGTGCCAGCAGCTTAAACAGGCAGAACACTGAAGCTTTCTTT
TRBD1,TRBJ1-1,TRBV7-9,.,CASSPGTGASRTEAFF,TGTGCCAGCAGCCCTGGGACAGGGGCCTCGAGGACTGAAGCTTTCTTT
.,TRBJ2-7,TRBV6-1,.,CASSAEAAYEQYF,TGTGCCAGCAGTGCGGAAGCGGCCTACGAGCAGTACTTC
TRBD2,TRBJ2-1,TRBV14,once,CASSQVAGGSSYNEQFF,TGTGCCAGCAGCCAAGTAGCGGGGGGTAGCTCCTACAATGAGCAGTTCTTC
.,TRBJ1-1,TRBV2,.,CASRGTGEAFF,TGTGCCAGCAGGGGCACAGGGGAAGCTTTCTTT
.,TRBJ1-5,TRBV2,once,CASSERQGSNQPQHF,TGTGCCAGCAGTGAAAGGCAGGGCAGCAATCAGCCCCAGCATTTT
.,TRBJ1-1,TRBV5-1,.,CASSLAGMNTEAFF,TGCGCCAGCAGCTTGGCGGGGATGAACACTGAAGCTTTCTTT
TRBD1,TRBJ1-2,TRBV25-1,.,CASSEYRGRDYGYTF,TGTGCCAGCAGTGAATACAGGGGGCGTGACTATGGCTACACCTTC
TRBD2,TRBJ2-3,TRBV7-7,.,CASSFAAGGPTDTQYF,TGTGCCAGCAGCTTCGCAGCGGGGGGGCCCACAGATACGCAGTATTTT
.,TRBJ1-5,TRBV19,.,CASSIVEGPNQPQHF,TGTGCCAGTAGTATAGTGGAGGGCCCAAATCAGCCCCAGCATTTT
TRBD2,TRBJ2-4,TRBV7-2,.,CASSLEGGDIQYF,TGTGCCAGCAGCTTAGAGGGAGGGGACATTCAGTACTTC
TRBD2,TRBJ2-2,TRBV2,few,CASKERGSNTGELFF,TGTGCCAGCAAGGAGCGGGGGAGTAACACCGGGGAGCTGTTTTTT
TRBD1,TRBJ2-7,TRBV15,.,CATSNGGQGGYEQYF,TGTGCCACCAGCAACGGTGGACAGGGCGGCTACGAGCAGTACTTC
.,TRBJ1-5,TRBV2,.,CASSEWQGNSNQPQHF,TGTGCCAGCAGTGAATGGCAGGGAAATAGCAATCAGCCCCAGCATTTT
TRBD1,TRBJ1-4,TRBV5-1,once,CASSLDRGGEKLFF,TGCGCCAGCAGCCTTGACAGGGGGGGTGAAAAACTGTTTTTT
TRBD1,TRBJ1-3,TRBV9,.,CASSVAGQGFNTIYF,TGTGCCAGCAGCGTAGCGGGACAGGGCTTTAACACCATATATTTT
.,TRBJ1-6,TRBV5-4,few,CASRGGGTYNSPLHF,TGTGCCAGCCGGGGAGGGGGTACCTATAATTCACCCCTCCACTTT
.,TRBJ1-2,TRBV4-3,few,CASSQEPAGYLGYTF,TGCGCCAGCAGCCAAGAACCGGCAGGGTACCTAGGGTACACCTTC
.,TRBJ2-3,TRBV4-3,.,CASSQDLGQGGSDTQYF,TGCGCCAGCAGCCAAGACTTAGGACAGGGCGGGAGTGATACGCAGTATTTT
.,TRBJ1-6,TRBV11-2,.,CASSLRAVNSPLHF,TGTGCCAGCAGCTTGAGGGCCGTTAATTCACCCCTCCACTTT
.,TRBJ2-3,TRBV4-3,.,CASSPTQTPSESTDTQYF,TGCGCCAGCAGCCCTACTCAGACTCCCTCAGAGAGCACAGATACGCAGTATTTT
TRBD1,TRBJ1-2,TRBV14,.,CASSPRTGSGYTF,TGTGCCAGCAGCCCCAGGACAGGGAGCGGCTACACCTTC
TRBD1,TRBJ1-1,TRBV18,.,CASSPTGMNTEAFF,TGTGCCAGCTCACCGACAGGGATGAACACTGAAGCTTTCTTT
.,TRBJ2-7,TRBV19,.,CASRRQVRSYEQYF,TGTGCCAGTAGGCGACAGGTGAGGTCGTACGAGCAGTACTTC
.,TRBJ2-2,TRBV9,.,CASSVGLTGELFF,TGTGCCAGCAGCGTAGGGCTCACCGGGGAGCTGTTTTTT
.,TRBJ1-6,TRBV19,.,CASSPTGPFSPLHF,TGTGCCAGCAGTCCGACAGGACCCTTTTCACCCCTCCACTTT
TRBD1,TRBJ1-2,TRBV28,once,CASSPRTGRGTYGYTF,TGTGCCAGCAGCCCCCGGACAGGTCGGGGGACCTATGGCTACACCTTC
.,TRBJ2-5,TRBV5-1,.,CASSFTGSEETQYF,TGCGCCAGCAGCTTCACCGGGTCCGAAGAGACCCAGTACTTC